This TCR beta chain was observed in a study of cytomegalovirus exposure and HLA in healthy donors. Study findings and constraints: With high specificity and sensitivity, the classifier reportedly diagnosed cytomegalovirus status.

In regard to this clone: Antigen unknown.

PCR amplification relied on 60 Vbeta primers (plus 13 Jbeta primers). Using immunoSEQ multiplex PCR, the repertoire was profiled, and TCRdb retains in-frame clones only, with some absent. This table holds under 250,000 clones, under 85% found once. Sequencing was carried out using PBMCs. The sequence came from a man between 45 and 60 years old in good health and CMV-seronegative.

CDR3 coding DNA: TGTGCCAGCACTGGAGGGGACACTGAAGCTTTCTTT. This translates into CASTGGDTEAFF. This chain uses TRBV28 with TRBJ1-1; weak D call: TRBD1 (5 bases). Germline V gene lookup returns CDR1 MDHEN and CDR2 SYDVKM. V was shortened by 7 bases and J by 3 bases, with 9 bases between the two germline ends. The CDR3 is made up of 12 amino acids.